This T cell receptor (beta chain) was recovered during a study of beta chain features in type 1 diabetes. In the study overall: Taken together, all samples contributed roughly 100 million examined sorted cells.

The isolated RNA, all of it, was reverse transcribed, so expressed TCRB transcripts were what got sequenced. Only in-frame clones appear in the TCRdb table, and some are missing; sequencing was by immunoSEQ multiplex PCR. There are around 250,000 clones in the sample; 11% to 15% occur only once, and about 0.018% lies in the top ten. The CDR3 has 15 residues. Trimming cost V 2 bases and J 3 bases; bases outside gene matches: 2. Germline lookup yields CDR1 MNHEY and CDR2 SVGAGI. Overall study results and limits: Moderate yet significant TCRB CDR3 shortening was seen in Type 1 diabetes patients in all four CD4+ subsets.

As for this clone: Its antigen is unknown.

The specimen sequenced was naive CD4+ T cells from blood. The TCR originated in a man younger than 45 with type 1 diabetes. The chain links TRBV6-5 to TRBJ2-5, with 11 bases fitting TRBD1. This CDR3 reads CASSYLGQGEETQYF. CDR3 nucleotide sequence: TGTGCCAGCAGTTACCTGGGACAGGGGGAAGAGACCCAGTACTTC.